What follows are 22 T cell receptor beta chains derived from one specimen sequenced in a study of blood T cells in healthy people across ages. Combining a sample-barcoded 5' primer with a J-beta primer mix, a second PCR ran for roughly 7 to 11 cycles. MiXCR was run by TCRdb on the 5' RACE reads, yielding one entry per CDR3 protein. The sample lists 1.5 million to 2 million distinct CDR3 sequences, roughly 30% occurring once. The sample comprised blood. The source of these receptors is a woman under 40 in good health.

With respect to this clonotype: One end of the junction fails to match germline, which may point to a read error. The gene calls are TRBV6-6 and TRBJ1-2, with 7 bases aligning to TRBD1. Germline assignment: CDR1 MNHNY and CDR2 SVGAGI (reference sequence). This CDR3 spans 13 amino acids. CDR3: CTSGRDSNYGYTF. In DNA, the CDR3 is TGTACCAGCGGGAGGGACAGTAACTATGGCTACACCTTC.

The rearrangement joins TRBV18 to TRBJ1-2; 7 bases line up with TRBD1. CDR3 length equals 19 residues. V lost 5 bases to trimming and J lost 1 base; unmatched junction nucleotides: 19. CDR1 KGHSH and CDR2 LQKENI come from the germline V gene. The CDR3, as DNA: TGTGCCAGCTCATCATTGAACAGGGGAACATTAACTAGTAACTATGGCTACACCTTC. It specifies CASSSLNRGTLTSNYGYTF.

This clonotype was picked up a small number of times. The J gene is TRBJ2-7, the V gene TRBV7-2, with 12 bases lining up with TRBD2. Unmatched junction bases numbered 7, after V lost 0 bases and J lost 7 bases. Germline loops: CDR1 SGHTA, CDR2 FQGNSA. The CDR3 sequence is 16 residues long. Here the CDR3 DNA reads TGTGCCAGCAGCTTAGCTCCGGCTAGCGGGAGGGTAGAGCAGTACTTC. Protein sequence: CASSLAPASGRVEQYF.

The sample holds many counts of this clonotype. The rearrangement links TRBV7-9 to TRBJ2-7; no clear D gene. The CDR3 contains 14 residues. V was pared by 1 base and J by 3 bases, with 10 bases between. Per the germline V gene, CDR1 is SEHNR and CDR2 is FQNEAQ (reference sequence). The CDR3, as DNA: TGTGCCAGCAGCTTAGATGACGGAGACTACGAGCAGTACTTC. Its translation is CASSLDDGDYEQYF.

The chain uses TRBV20-1 and TRBJ2-1; the D gene is possibly TRBD2 (6 bases). This CDR3 is built from 14 residues. V was cut by 2 bases and J by 4 bases, with 12 bases left in between. Germline CDR1 reads DFQATT; CDR2 reads SNEGSKA (reference sequence). The CDR3: CSARLIADYNEQFF. CDR3 DNA sequence: TGCAGTGCTAGACTAATAGCGGATTACAATGAGCAGTTCTTC.

The chain couples TRBV20-1 to TRBJ2-1; D call uncertain. This CDR3 is 11 amino acids long. Trimming removed 5 bases from V and 4 bases from J, with 6 bases in between. Germline CDR1 and CDR2: DFQATT and SNEGSKA (reference sequence). The CDR3 nucleotides read TGCAGTGCTGCGGTGTACAATGAGCAGTTCTTC. It codes for CSAAVYNEQFF.

The rearrangement joins TRBV7-9 to TRBJ2-3; D is unresolved. From germline, CDR1 is SEHNR and CDR2 FQNEAQ (reference sequence). Trimming shortened V by 5 bases and J by 1 base, and 10 bases separated the two germline ends. The CDR3 has 14 residues. The CDR3 coding sequence is TGTGCCAGCAGCCTTATGCCTGGCACAGATACGCAGTATTTT. This encodes CASSLMPGTDTQYF.

This clonotype was seen more than once but under ten times. The V gene is TRBV7-9, the J gene TRBJ1-4; TRBD1 aligns across 8 bases. The trim removed 6 bases at V and 4 bases at J, leaving 10 bases unmatched. The CDR3 is 16 residues long. The germline V gene encodes CDR1 SEHNR and CDR2 FQNEAQ (reference sequence). The CDR3 protein is CASSPYRDRINEKLFF. CDR3 DNA: TGTGCCAGCAGTCCTTACCGGGACAGGATTAATGAAAAACTGTTTTTT. The full variable domain, rest sourced from reference TRBV7-9 and TRBJ1-4, is DTGVSQNPRHKITKRGQNVTFRCDPISEHNRLYWYRQTLGQGPEFLTYFQNEAQLEKSRLLSDRFSAERPKGSFSTLEIQRTEQGDSAMYLCASSPYRDRINEKLFFGSGTQLSVL.

This clonotype was counted ten times or more. The chain is built from TRBV5-5 and TRBJ2-1; TRBD1 matches at 7 bases. Germline V gene data show CDR1 as SGHKS and CDR2 as YYEKEE (reference sequence). After removal of 3 bases from V and 5 bases from J, the junction contained 8 bases not matched to a gene. This CDR3 has 15 residues. The CDR3 reads CASSSSGQIHNEQFF. As DNA, the CDR3 is TGTGCCAGCAGCTCCTCGGGACAGATACACAATGAGCAGTTCTTC.

Written as DNA, the CDR3 is TGCAGTGCTAGTTACCCCGGGGGGTCGGGTGGTACGCAGTATTTT. This encodes CSASYPGGSGGTQYF. The chain uses TRBV20-1 and TRBJ2-3; 7 nucleotides match TRBD2. V dropped 3 bases and J dropped 8; count of bases not matched to a gene: 14. CDR1 DFQATT and CDR2 SNEGSKA come from the germline V gene (reference sequence). The CDR3 runs 15 residues.

The rearrangement links TRBV20-1 to TRBJ2-7; D is possibly TRBD1 (6 bases). This CDR3 is built from 13 residues. Germline V gives CDR1 DFQATT, CDR2 SNEGSKA (reference sequence). Trimming stripped 5 bases from V and 2 bases from J, with 13 bases between. The CDR3 DNA follows: TGCAGTGCTTACCGGGACATGGCCTACGAGCAGTACTTC. Amino acids: CSAYRDMAYEQYF.

This clonotype was counted a few times. The chain carries TRBV2 and TRBJ2-7; 8 bases align to TRBD2. The CDR3 spans 15 residues. The V gene end was trimmed by 7 bases and the J gene end by 0 bases; junction bases not matched to a gene: 8. Germline CDR1 reads SNHLY; CDR2 reads FYNNEI. CDR3 nucleotides: TGTGCCAGCAATACCCGGACTAGCAGCTCCTACGAGCAGTACTTC. It codes for CASNTRTSSSYEQYF.

In this sample, this clonotype turned up many times. The chain combines TRBV29-1 with TRBJ1-5; no reliable D call. The V end lost 7 bases, the J end lost 4 bases, and 14 bases lay between the germline ends. CDR3 size: 13 residues. From germline, CDR1 is SQVTM and CDR2 ANQGSEA. The CDR3 DNA reads TGCAGCGCCGGAACCGGACCTAATCAGCCCCAGCATTTT. This gives the protein CSAGTGPNQPQHF. The entire variable domain, with the rest obtained from reference TRBV29-1 and TRBJ1-5, is as follows: SAVISQKPSRDICQRGTSLTIQCQVDSQVTMMFWYRQQPGQSLTLIATANQGSEATYESGFVIDKFPISRPNLTFSTLTVSNMSPEDSSIYLCSAGTGPNQPQHFGDGTRLSIL.

As concerns this clonotype: One junction end does not reproduce the germline sequence, and a read error may be involved. J is TRBJ1-1 and V is TRBV7-2, with a weak D call TRBD1 (5 bases). Germline loops: CDR1 SGHTA, CDR2 FQGNSA. This CDR3 region has 14 residues. DNA for the CDR3: TGTGCCGGCAGCTTAGACAGTTCGAACACTGAAGCTTTCTTT. The encoded protein is CAGSLDSSNTEAFF.

There are a few counts of this clonotype. The chain recombines TRBV7-2 with TRBJ1-1; unclear D gene. CDR1 SGHTA and CDR2 FQGNSA come from the germline V gene. CDR3 length: 11 amino acids. Between the trimmed V and J ends, which lost 1 base and 10 bases, there was a span of 7 bases. As DNA, the CDR3 is TGTGCCAGCAGCTTAGAACTGAGAGCTTTCTTT. Residues: CASSLELRAFF.

This clonotype was counted at least ten times. The chain uses TRBV27 and TRBJ2-7; perhaps D is TRBD1 or TRBD2 (5 bases each). The CDR3 is made up of 14 amino acids. Per the germline V gene, CDR1 is MNHEY and CDR2 is SMNVEV (reference sequence). Trimming removed 5 bases at V and 4 bases at J, with 15 bases between. This CDR3 reads CASSVAGTEYEQYF. The CDR3 nucleotides read TGTGCCAGCAGTGTCGCCGGGACGGAATACGAGCAGTACTTC.

The chain couples TRBV20-1 to TRBJ2-7; the D is unclear. The CDR3 has 13 residues. The V gene's germline CDR1 is DFQATT and CDR2 SNEGSKA (reference sequence). Deletions cut 0 bases from V and 1 base from J, with 7 bases between. Here the CDR3 DNA reads TGCAGTGCTAGAGATGGGCTGTCCTACGAGCAGTACTTC. It codes for CSARDGLSYEQYF.

This chain joins TRBV12-5 and TRBJ2-7, with 7 bases identical to TRBD2. The germline gives CDR1 LGHNT, CDR2 FRNRAP. This CDR3 contains 16 residues. With 3 bases clipped from V and 3 bases from J, the junction kept 11 bases outside the gene matches. CDR3 nucleotide sequence: TGTGCTAGTGGTTTTGCCCTCTCAGCTAGCGGCTACGAGCAGTACTTC. Residues: CASGFALSASGYEQYF.

This clonotype was seen ten or more times. This chain links TRBV10-3 with TRBJ2-7, with 14 nucleotides matching TRBD2. Germline values: CDR1 ENHRY, CDR2 SYGVKD. Trimming removed 2 bases from V and 5 bases from J; junction bases left unmatched: 11. This CDR3 is built from 18 residues. The CDR3 DNA reads TGTGCCATCAGTGAGCAACCAGGACTAGCGGGAGGAAGCGACGAGCAGTACTTC. This sequence encodes CAISEQPGLAGGSDEQYF.

In the case of this clonotype: A much bigger clone sits one base away, suggesting this may be a read error. V gene TRBV28 combines with J gene TRBJ2-5, with 7 bases matching TRBD1. With 7 bases clipped from V and 13 bases from J, the junction kept 18 bases outside the gene matches. The germline CDR1 and CDR2 sequences are MDHEN and SYDVKM. CDR3 length: 14 amino acids. The CDR3, as DNA: TGTGCCAGCAAGGGGCAGGGGGTGGGTAACGAGCGGTACTTC. Translating it yields CASKGQGVGNERYF.

Concerning this clonotype: Since a much larger clone is just one base distant, this may be a read error. The chain uses TRBV6-6 and TRBJ2-1; 8 positions agree with TRBD1. The CDR3 has 15 residues. Germline V lookup: CDR1 MNHNY, CDR2 SVGAGI (reference sequence). The J segment lost 10 bases and the V segment lost 0 bases, leaving 8 bases of the junction unmatched. The CDR3 nucleotides read TGTGCCAGCAGTTACTCGGAGACAGGGGATCTCGAGCAGTTCTTC. This sequence encodes CASSYSETGDLEQFF.

The CDR3 DNA follows: TGCAGTGCTAGAGAGGGACTAGCGGGAGTGGAGGAGCAGTTCTTC. Protein product: CSAREGLAGVEEQFF. V and J are TRBV20-1 and TRBJ2-1; TRBD2 agrees at 14 bases. Germline CDR1 reads DFQATT; CDR2 reads SNEGSKA (reference sequence). The CDR3 spans 15 residues. The trim removed 0 bases at V and 10 bases at J, leaving 5 bases unmatched.